Shown below are 20 T cell receptor beta chains from a single sample sequenced in a study of OX40 agonist ivuxolimab in advanced cancers. Measured with immunoSEQ multiplex PCR; TCRdb has only the in-frame clones, and not every one. The profile shows 20,000 to 25,000 clones, about 83% of them singletons. The sequencing here drew on CD4+ or CD8+ T cells sorted from blood, taken in a trial of the OX40 agonist ivuxolimab. These receptors were taken from an adult with an advanced solid tumor such as melanoma, head and neck, liver or kidney cancer.

This clone was picked up one time. This rearrangement joins TRBV7-9 to TRBJ2-1; D is perhaps TRBD2 (6 bases). The CDR3 runs to 15 residues. Looked up from germline, CDR1 is SEHNR and CDR2 is FQNEAQ (reference sequence). Trimming stripped 1 base from V and 4 bases from J, with 11 bases between. DNA of the CDR3: TGTGCCAGCAGCTTAGTTACTAGCAGTTACAATGAGCAGTTCTTC. It codes for CASSLVTSSYNEQFF.

CDR3 DNA sequence: TGTGCCAGCTCGGACAGGGGTGGTGAAAAACTGTTTTTT. Protein: CASSDRGGEKLFF. The V gene is TRBV2, the J gene TRBJ1-4; 9 nucleotides line up with TRBD1. V was pared by 8 bases and J by 7 bases, with 5 bases of the junction left unmatched. CDR1 is SNHLY and CDR2 is FYNNEI in the germline V gene. The CDR3 contains 13 residues.

The chain employs TRBV9 and TRBJ2-7; D possibly matches TRBD1 or TRBD2 (5 bases each). CDR1 and CDR2 from the germline V gene are SGDLS and YYNGEE. Trimming stripped 3 bases from V and 1 base from J, with 5 bases between. CDR3 length: 12 residues. CDR3 DNA sequence: TGTGCCAGCAGCGGGGGGTCCTACGAGCAGTACTTC. This translates into CASSGGSYEQYF.

The rearrangement joins TRBV11-2 to TRBJ2-7; the match to TRBD1 covers 7 bases. This CDR3 contains 14 residues. CDR1 is SGHAT and CDR2 is FQNNGV in the germline V gene. The trim removed 1 base at V and 2 bases at J, leaving 2 bases unmatched. DNA of the CDR3: TGTGCCAGCAGCTTAGGTCAGGGGGCCTACGAGCAGTACTTC. Its translation: CASSLGQGAYEQYF.

The CDR3 coding sequence is TGTGCCAGCAGTTACCAGGGGACAGGGACTGGCTACACCTTC. It yields the protein CASSYQGTGTGYTF. V is TRBV6-5 and J is TRBJ1-2, with 9 bases lining up with TRBD1. Unmatched junction bases numbered 5, after V lost 2 bases and J lost 7 bases. The CDR3 length is 14 residues. Germline CDR1 and CDR2: MNHEY and SVGAGI.

This clone came up once. CDR3 DNA: TGTGCCAGCAGTCCGTCAGTGAGCGGGGGGGTCGAGCAGTACTTC. It specifies CASSPSVSGGVEQYF. The chain links TRBV27 to TRBJ2-7, with 10 bases aligning to TRBD2. Trimming at V came to 5 bases and at J to 6 bases, leaving 10 bases not matched to a gene. In germline, CDR1 is MNHEY, CDR2 SMNVEV (reference sequence). There are 15 residues in the CDR3.

The gene calls are TRBV14 and TRBJ1-1, with TRBD1 matching over 8 bases. CDR3 length: 15 residues. The V gene's germline CDR1 is SGHDN and CDR2 FVKESK. Germline trimming cut 4 bases from V and 3 bases from J; bases unmatched to any gene: 7. The CDR3 region is CASSPQGARDTEAFF. In nucleotides, the CDR3 is TGTGCCAGCAGCCCCCAGGGGGCGAGGGACACTGAAGCTTTCTTT.

Turning to this clone: One end of the junction does not line up with germline, which may come from a read error. The chain recombines TRBV7-7 with TRBJ2-5, with TRBD1 matching over 9 bases. This CDR3 contains 15 residues. Germline V gene data show CDR1 as SSHAT and CDR2 as FNYEAQ (reference sequence). CDR3 bases: TGTGCTAGCAGCTTAGGCTCGACAGGGGGGGAGACCCAGTACTTC. Amino acid sequence: CASSLGSTGGETQYF.

This clone was observed once. The chain is built from TRBV6-1 and TRBJ2-2; D is ambiguous. This CDR3 spans 13 amino acids. Trimming removed 0 bases from V and 6 bases from J, with 5 bases in between. Germline V lookup: CDR1 MNHNS, CDR2 SASEGT. As DNA, the CDR3 is TGTGCCAGCAGTGAAGCTGGGGCCGGGGAGCTGTTTTTT. This gives the protein CASSEAGAGELFF.

This sequence joins TRBV6-5 and TRBJ2-5; no clear D gene. Trimming took off 6 bases at V and 5 bases at J, with 13 bases between the two ends. Germline V gives CDR1 MNHEY, CDR2 SVGAGI. The CDR3 consists of 13 residues. In nucleotides, the CDR3 is TGTGCCAGCAGGAACATAGGGATGGAGACCCAGTACTTC. Translated, it gives CASRNIGMETQYF.

This chain uses TRBV6-5 with TRBJ2-7, with D possibly matching TRBD1 (5 bases). V shed 2 bases and J shed 6 bases, with 5 bases lying between them. This CDR3 region has 11 residues. The germline V gene has CDR1 MNHEY and CDR2 SVGAGI. The chain's CDR3 is CASSYGAEQYF. The CDR3 DNA follows: TGTGCCAGCAGTTACGGGGCCGAGCAGTACTTC.

The gene calls are TRBV7-6 and TRBJ1-2; no clear D gene. V lost 1 base and J 5 bases, leaving 17 bases between the germline ends. This CDR3 spans 16 amino acids. CDR1 and CDR2 from the germline V gene are SGHVS and FNYEAQ. The chain's CDR3 is CASSLEQNGQPYGYTF. The CDR3 nucleotides are TGTGCCAGCAGCTTAGAGCAAAACGGCCAACCGTATGGCTACACCTTC.

The rearrangement joins TRBV5-6 to TRBJ1-1, with D unclear. The CDR3 runs to 14 residues. CDR1 SGHDT and CDR2 YYEEEE come from the germline V gene. V was cut by 0 bases and J by 6 bases, with 12 bases left in between. CDR3 residues: CASSLGTSYPEAFF. The DNA for the CDR3 is TGTGCCAGCAGCTTGGGGACTTCTTACCCTGAAGCTTTCTTT.

The V and J genes are TRBV4-1 and TRBJ2-5; tentative D call: TRBD2 (5 bases). Trimming left V 1 base short and J 5 bases short, with 14 bases between. The CDR3 consists of 15 residues. CDR1 MGHRA and CDR2 YSYEKL come from the germline V gene. The CDR3 spells CASSQVGSVWETQYF. CDR3 nucleotides: TGCGCCAGCAGCCAAGTAGGTAGCGTGTGGGAGACCCAGTACTTC.

About this clone itself: The same CDR3 arises from other DNA sequences in this sample as well. The rearrangement uses TRBV27 and TRBJ2-3; D gene unclear. Germline CDR1 is MNHEY and CDR2 is SMNVEV (reference sequence). V lost 3 bases and J lost 7, with 5 bases in between. This CDR3 is built from 11 residues. CDR3 loop: CASSLGYTQYF. The CDR3, as DNA: TGTGCCAGCAGTTTGGGATATACGCAGTATTTT.

The chain joins TRBV7-3 to TRBJ1-1; D ambiguous. Between the trimmed V and J ends, which lost 5 bases and 7 bases, there was a span of 14 bases. The CDR3 totals 13 residues. The germline V gene has CDR1 SGHTA and CDR2 FQGTGA. The CDR3 nucleotides are TGTGCCAGCAGCCCTACGGCCCGGGGTGAAGCTTTCTTT. It yields the protein CASSPTARGEAFF.

This chain joins TRBV5-1 and TRBJ2-1; TRBD1 agrees at 9 bases. V lost 3 bases and J lost 5; bases outside the gene matches: 3. This CDR3 comprises 14 residues. Germline lookup yields CDR1 SGHRS and CDR2 YFSETQ. CDR3 DNA sequence: TGCGCCAGCAGCTCCTGGACAGGGGACAATGAGCAGTTCTTC. This translates into CASSSWTGDNEQFF.

V and J are TRBV29-1 and TRBJ2-1; D is unclear. Germline lookup yields CDR1 SQVTM and CDR2 ANQGSEA. V was clipped by 4 bases and J by 3 bases, with 7 bases between them. The CDR3 length is 12 residues. In DNA, the CDR3 is TGCAGCGTTGGGGCTTTCTACAATGAGCAGTTCTTC. The encoded protein is CSVGAFYNEQFF.

The gene calls are TRBV5-1 and TRBJ2-1; D is unresolved. The CDR3 extends over 16 amino acids. V was clipped by 4 bases and J by 0 bases, with 14 bases between them. In germline, CDR1 is SGHRS, CDR2 YFSETQ. The CDR3 DNA reads TGCGCCAGCAGCCCCCTCGCAGGCGACTCCTACAATGAGCAGTTCTTC. Translation gives CASSPLAGDSYNEQFF. The full variable domain, its missing parts supplied by reference TRBV5-1 and TRBJ2-1, is KAGVTQTPRYLIKTRGQQVTLSCSPISGHRSVSWYQQTPGQGLQFLFEYFSETQRNKGNFPGRFSGRQFSNSRSEMNVSTLELGDSALYLCASSPLAGDSYNEQFFGPGTRLTVL.

The rearrangement links TRBV11-3 to TRBJ2-1, with D possibly matching TRBD1 (6 bases). V gave up 0 bases and J gave up 8 bases, with 17 bases separating them. CDR1 and CDR2 from the germline V gene are SGHNT and YENEEA. The length of the CDR3 is 16 residues. The CDR3 region is CASSLDPTGIGDEQFF. CDR3 nucleotides: TGTGCCAGCAGCTTAGACCCCACAGGGATTGGTGATGAGCAGTTCTTC.